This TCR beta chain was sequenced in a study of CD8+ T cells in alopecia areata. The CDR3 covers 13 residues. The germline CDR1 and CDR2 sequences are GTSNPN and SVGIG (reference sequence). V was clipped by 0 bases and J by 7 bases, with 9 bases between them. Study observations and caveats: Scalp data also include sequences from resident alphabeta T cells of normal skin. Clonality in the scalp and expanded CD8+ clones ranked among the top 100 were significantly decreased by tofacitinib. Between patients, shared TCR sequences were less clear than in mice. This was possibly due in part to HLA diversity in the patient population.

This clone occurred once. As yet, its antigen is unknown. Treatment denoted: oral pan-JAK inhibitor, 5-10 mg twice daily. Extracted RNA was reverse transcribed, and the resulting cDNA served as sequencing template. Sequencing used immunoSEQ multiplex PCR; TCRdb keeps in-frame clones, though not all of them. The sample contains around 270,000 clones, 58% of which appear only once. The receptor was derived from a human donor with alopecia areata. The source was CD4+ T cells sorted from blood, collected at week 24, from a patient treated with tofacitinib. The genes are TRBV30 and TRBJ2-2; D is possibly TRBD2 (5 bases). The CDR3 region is CAWSVTGFGELFF. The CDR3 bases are TGTGCCTGGAGTGTAACGGGGTTCGGGGAGCTGTTTTTT. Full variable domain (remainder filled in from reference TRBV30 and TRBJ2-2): SQTIHQWPATLVQPVGSPLSLECTVEGTSNPNLYWYRQAAGRGLQLLFYSVGIGQISSEVPQNLSASRPQDRQFILSSKKLLLSDSGFYLCAWSVTGFGELFFGEGSRLTVL.